The 14 T cell receptor beta chains listed next were all sequenced from one sample in a study of somatic mutations in cytotoxic T cells in rheumatoid arthritis. Only in-frame clones appear in the TCRdb table, and some are missing; sequencing was by immunoSEQ multiplex PCR. The sample carries 14,000 or so clones, around 78% recorded once. Sequencing used CD8+ T cells sorted from blood. These receptors were taken from an adult with rheumatoid arthritis.

This clone was counted a single time. The DNA of the CDR3 is TGTGCCACCAGCAGCCCACAGCGGGAGGTTTACACCGGGGAGCTGTTTTTT. Translated, it gives CATSSPQREVYTGELFF. This chain joins TRBV15 and TRBJ2-2; 9 nucleotides match TRBD2. The CDR3 is 17 residues long. Per germline, CDR1 LNHNV and CDR2 YYDKDF (reference sequence). The V gene end was trimmed by 3 bases and the J gene end by 3 bases; junction bases not matched to a gene: 8. Full variable domain (remainder filled in from reference TRBV15 and TRBJ2-2): DAMVIQNPRYQVTQFGKPVTLSCSQTLNHNVMYWYQQKSSQAPKLLFHYYDKDFNNEADTPDNFQSRRPNTSFCFLDIRSPGLGDTAMYLCATSSPQREVYTGELFFGEGSRLTVL.

Regarding this clone: An end of the junction differs from the germline gene, which may be a read error. Other nucleotide sequences from this sample produce the same CDR3. This chain joins TRBV13 and TRBJ2-7; D may match TRBD1 or TRBD2 (5 bases each). The CDR3 totals 13 residues. Germline CDR1 and CDR2: PRHDT and FYEKMQ (reference sequence). In DNA, the CDR3 is TGTGCCAGCAGCTCGGGACGGACCTATGAGCAGTACTTC. Amino acids: CASSSGRTYEQYF.

The chain links TRBV28 to TRBJ1-4; 7 bases match TRBD1. The junction had 7 bases not matched to a gene; V was cut back by 4 bases and J by 5 bases. This CDR3 has 15 amino acids. Germline V gene lookup returns CDR1 MDHEN and CDR2 SYDVKM. The chain's CDR3 is CASSSVLQGNEKLFF. DNA for the CDR3: TGTGCCAGCAGTTCGGTGCTACAGGGGAATGAAAAACTGTTTTTT.

The chain couples TRBV13 to TRBJ2-1; 10 nucleotides line up with TRBD2. The CDR3 has 16 residues. Germline-derived CDR1 and CDR2 are PRHDT and FYEKMQ (reference sequence). The junction had 4 bases not matched to a gene; V was cut back by 5 bases and J by 0 bases. Here the CDR3 reads CASSTRTSGSYNEQFF. In nucleotides, the CDR3 is TGTGCCAGCAGCACCCGGACTAGCGGCTCCTACAATGAGCAGTTCTTC.

CDR3 coding DNA: TGTGCCAGCATGGGACAGGAGCATTACGAGCAGTACTTC. Translated: CASMGQEHYEQYF. The rearrangement uses TRBV14 and TRBJ2-7, with 8 bases that match TRBD1. Germline CDR1 is SGHDN and CDR2 is FVKESK. V was pared by 7 bases and J by 4 bases, with 6 bases of the junction left unmatched. The CDR3 contains 13 residues.

The CDR3 bases are TGTGCCAGCAGCCAACAGGTTTCAGTCTACGAGCAGTACTTC. Its translation is CASSQQVSVYEQYF. The J gene is TRBJ2-7, the V gene TRBV5-6, with D possibly TRBD1 on 5 matching bases. CDR1 SGHDT and CDR2 YYEEEE come from the germline V gene. The CDR3 is made up of 14 amino acids. Trimming removed 4 bases at V and 3 bases at J, with 14 bases between. Together with reference TRBV5-6 and TRBJ2-7, the CDR3 gives the full variable domain: DAGVTQSPTHLIKTRGQQVTLRCSPKSGHDTVSWYQQALGQGPQFIFQYYEEEERQRGNFPDRFSGHQFPNYSSELNVNALLLGDSALYLCASSQQVSVYEQYFGPGTRLTVT.

This rearrangement joins TRBV13 to TRBJ1-1, with D possibly being TRBD1 (5 bases). CDR3 size: 16 residues. The V gene lost 4 bases and the J gene lost 6 bases, with 21 bases spanning the gap. Germline V gene data show CDR1 as PRHDT and CDR2 as FYEKMQ (reference sequence). Here the CDR3 DNA reads TGTGCCAGCAGCTCATGGACACCCACTGAGGGGTCTGAAGCTTTCTTT. This gives the protein CASSSWTPTEGSEAFF.

The chain combines TRBV5-1 with TRBJ2-5; 7 bases fit TRBD2. Germline lookup yields CDR1 SGHRS and CDR2 YFSETQ. This CDR3 is 13 amino acids long. With 10 bases clipped from V and 5 bases from J, the junction kept 11 bases outside the gene matches. Written as DNA, the CDR3 is TGCGCCCTGGGGGGGGGAAGGAGGGAGACCCAGTACTTC. It codes for CALGGGRRETQYF.

The chain combines TRBV27 with TRBJ1-4; possibly TRBD1 for D (6 bases). V lost 3 bases and J lost 7, with 12 bases in between. Germline lookup yields CDR1 MNHEY and CDR2 SMNVEV (reference sequence). The CDR3 is 14 residues long. Here the CDR3 DNA reads TGTGCCAGCAGTTTGGGCAGGGGTGGTGAAAAACTGTTTTTT. Encoded protein: CASSLGRGGEKLFF. Full variable domain (outside the CDR3, taken from reference TRBV27 and TRBJ1-4): EAQVTQNPRYLITVTGKKLTVTCSQNMNHEYMSWYRQDPGLGLRQIYYSMNVEVTDKGDVPEGYKVSRKEKRNFPLILESPSPNQTSLYFCASSLGRGGEKLFFGSGTQLSVL.

This chain connects TRBV27 to TRBJ2-1; 8 nucleotides agree with TRBD1. CDR1 MNHEY and CDR2 SMNVEV come from the germline V gene (reference sequence). V shed 6 bases, J shed 2 bases, and the junction held 21 bases outside the gene matches. The CDR3 runs to 20 residues. The CDR3 region is CASRPKTGVIGDVAYNEQFF. The CDR3 bases are TGTGCCAGCAGACCCAAGACAGGGGTTATTGGGGACGTGGCCTACAATGAGCAGTTCTTC.

Worth noting for this clone: Other DNA sequences in the same sample also yield this CDR3. The chain is built from TRBV5-8 and TRBJ2-1; TRBD2 matches 13 bases. The germline CDR1 and CDR2 sequences are SGHTS and YDEGEE. The CDR3 is 15 amino acids. V was pared by 0 bases and J by 9 bases, with 3 bases of the junction left unmatched. The CDR3 is CASSLGTSGGAEQFF. The CDR3 DNA follows: TGTGCCAGCAGCTTGGGCACTAGCGGGGGGGCTGAGCAGTTCTTC.

In its sample, this clone was seen a few times. The CDR3 bases are TGTGCCAGCTCACCGGACAGGTATTCCTCTGGGGCCAACGTCCTGACTTTC. Amino acid sequence: CASSPDRYSSGANVLTF. The V call is TRBV18, the J call TRBJ2-6; 7 bases align to TRBD1. There are 17 residues in the CDR3. CDR1 KGHSH and CDR2 LQKENI come from the germline V gene. J was trimmed by 0 bases and V by 3 bases; bases with no gene match: 5.

This clone showed up just once. The V call is TRBV9, the J call TRBJ1-2; tentative D call: TRBD1 (5 bases). This CDR3 is 19 amino acids long. The germline CDR1 and CDR2 sequences are SGDLS and YYNGEE. V was shortened by 1 base and J by 1 base, with 23 bases between the two germline ends. CDR3 sequence: CASSVSRVEAKGVNYGYTF. The DNA of the CDR3 is TGTGCCAGCAGCGTATCAAGAGTGGAAGCGAAAGGGGTTAACTATGGCTACACCTTC. The entire variable domain, with the rest obtained from reference TRBV9 and TRBJ1-2, is as follows: DSGVTQTPKHLITATGQRVTLRCSPRSGDLSVYWYQQSLDQGLQFLIQYYNGEERAKGNILERFSAQQFPDLHSELNLSSLELGDSALYFCASSVSRVEAKGVNYGYTFGSGTRLTVV.

This clone was detected only once. J is TRBJ2-2 and V is TRBV7-9; no reliable D call. This CDR3 contains 15 residues. V shed 4 bases and J shed 2 bases, with 11 bases lying between them. Per germline, CDR1 SEHNR and CDR2 FQNEAQ (reference sequence). CDR3 amino acids: CASSSSPLNTGELFF. The CDR3 DNA sequence: TGTGCCAGCAGCTCATCCCCACTAAACACCGGGGAGCTGTTTTTT.